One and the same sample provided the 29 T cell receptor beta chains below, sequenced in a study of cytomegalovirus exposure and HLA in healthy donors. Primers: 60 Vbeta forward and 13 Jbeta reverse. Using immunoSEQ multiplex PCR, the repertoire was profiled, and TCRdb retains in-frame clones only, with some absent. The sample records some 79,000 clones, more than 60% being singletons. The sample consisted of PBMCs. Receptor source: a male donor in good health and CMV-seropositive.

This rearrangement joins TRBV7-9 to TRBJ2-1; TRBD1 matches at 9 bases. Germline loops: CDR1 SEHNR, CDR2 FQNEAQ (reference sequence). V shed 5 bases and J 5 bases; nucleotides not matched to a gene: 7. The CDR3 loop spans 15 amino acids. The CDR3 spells CASSPTTGGDNEQFF. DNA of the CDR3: TGTGCCAGCAGCCCAACGACAGGGGGGGACAATGAGCAGTTCTTC.

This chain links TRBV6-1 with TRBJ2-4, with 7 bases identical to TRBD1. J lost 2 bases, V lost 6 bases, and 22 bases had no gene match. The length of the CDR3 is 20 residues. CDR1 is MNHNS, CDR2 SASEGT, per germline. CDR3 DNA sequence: TGTGCCAGCAGGGAATTGGGCGGCAGGGGGTTTGGGGGTTCCAAAAACATTCAGTACTTC. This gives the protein CASRELGGRGFGGSKNIQYF.

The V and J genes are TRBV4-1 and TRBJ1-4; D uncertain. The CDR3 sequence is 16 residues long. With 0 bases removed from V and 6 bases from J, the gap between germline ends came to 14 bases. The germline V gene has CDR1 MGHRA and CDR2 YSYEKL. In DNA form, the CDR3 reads TGCGCCAGCAGCCAAGACCCCTTGCTACGGGATGAAAAACTGTTTTTT. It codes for CASSQDPLLRDEKLFF.

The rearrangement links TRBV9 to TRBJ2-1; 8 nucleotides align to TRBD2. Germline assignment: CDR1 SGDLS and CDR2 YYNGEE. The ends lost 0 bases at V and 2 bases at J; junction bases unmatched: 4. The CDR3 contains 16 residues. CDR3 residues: CASSVATGGAYNEQFF. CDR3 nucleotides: TGTGCCAGCAGCGTAGCTACGGGAGGGGCCTACAATGAGCAGTTCTTC.

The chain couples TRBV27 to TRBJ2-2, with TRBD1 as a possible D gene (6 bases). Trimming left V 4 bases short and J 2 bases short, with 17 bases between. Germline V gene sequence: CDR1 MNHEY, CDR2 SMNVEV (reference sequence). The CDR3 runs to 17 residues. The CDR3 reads CASSSTDSPINTGELFF. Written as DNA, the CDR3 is TGTGCCAGCAGTTCGACGGACAGTCCAATAAACACCGGGGAGCTGTTTTTT.

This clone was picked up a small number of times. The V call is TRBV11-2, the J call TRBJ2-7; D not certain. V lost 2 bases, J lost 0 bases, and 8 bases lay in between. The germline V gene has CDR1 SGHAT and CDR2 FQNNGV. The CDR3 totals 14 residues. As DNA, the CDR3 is TGTGCCAGCAGCTTATTCCACAGCTCCTACGAGCAGTACTTC. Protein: CASSLFHSSYEQYF.

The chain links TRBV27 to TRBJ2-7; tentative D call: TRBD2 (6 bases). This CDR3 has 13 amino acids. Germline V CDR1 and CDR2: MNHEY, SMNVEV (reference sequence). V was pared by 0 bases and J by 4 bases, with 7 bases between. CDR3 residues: CASSLSGLYEQYF. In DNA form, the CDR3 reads TGTGCCAGCAGTTTATCGGGACTTTACGAGCAGTACTTC.

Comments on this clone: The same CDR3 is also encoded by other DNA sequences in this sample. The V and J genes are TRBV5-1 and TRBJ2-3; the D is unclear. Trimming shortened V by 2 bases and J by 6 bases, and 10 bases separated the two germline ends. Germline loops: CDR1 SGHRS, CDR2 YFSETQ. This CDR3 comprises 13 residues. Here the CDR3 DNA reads TGCGCCAGCAGCTTTCCGGGTGAGGATACGCAGTATTTT. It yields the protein CASSFPGEDTQYF.

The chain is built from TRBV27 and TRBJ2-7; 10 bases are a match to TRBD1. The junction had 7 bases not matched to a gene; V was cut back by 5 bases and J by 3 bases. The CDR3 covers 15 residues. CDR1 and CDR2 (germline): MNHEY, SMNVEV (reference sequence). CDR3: CASSPGQGGFYEQYF. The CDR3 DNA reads TGTGCCAGCAGTCCAGGACAGGGGGGGTTCTACGAGCAGTACTTC.

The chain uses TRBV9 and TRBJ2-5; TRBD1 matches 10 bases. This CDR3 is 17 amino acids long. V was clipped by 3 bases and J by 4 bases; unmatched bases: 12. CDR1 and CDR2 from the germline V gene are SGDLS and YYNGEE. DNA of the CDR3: TGTGCCAGCAGCGGGCTTCCGGGACAGGGGCCGCGAGAGACCCAGTACTTC. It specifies CASSGLPGQGPRETQYF.

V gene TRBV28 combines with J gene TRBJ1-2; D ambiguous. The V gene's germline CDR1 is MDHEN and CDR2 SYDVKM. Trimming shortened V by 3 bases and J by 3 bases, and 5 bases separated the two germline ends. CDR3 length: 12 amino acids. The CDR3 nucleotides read TGTGCCAGCAGTTTGCCGGACTATGGCTACACCTTC. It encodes CASSLPDYGYTF.

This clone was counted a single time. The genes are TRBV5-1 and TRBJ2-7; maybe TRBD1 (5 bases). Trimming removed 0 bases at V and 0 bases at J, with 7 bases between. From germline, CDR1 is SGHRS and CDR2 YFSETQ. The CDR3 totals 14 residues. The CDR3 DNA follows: TGCGCCAGCAGCTTGGAAGACAGCTCCTACGAGCAGTACTTC. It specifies CASSLEDSSYEQYF.

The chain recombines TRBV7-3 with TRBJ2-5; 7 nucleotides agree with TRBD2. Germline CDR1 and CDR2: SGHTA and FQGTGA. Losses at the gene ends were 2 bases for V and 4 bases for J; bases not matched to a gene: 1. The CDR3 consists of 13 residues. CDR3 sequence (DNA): TGTGCCAGCAGCTTAGGGGGGGGAGAGACCCAGTACTTC. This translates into CASSLGGGETQYF.

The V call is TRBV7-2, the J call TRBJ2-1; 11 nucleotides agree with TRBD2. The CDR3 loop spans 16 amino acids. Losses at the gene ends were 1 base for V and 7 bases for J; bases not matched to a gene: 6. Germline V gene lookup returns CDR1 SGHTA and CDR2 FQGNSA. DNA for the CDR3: TGTGCCAGCAGCTTAGGTACTAGCGGGAGAGTGAATGAGCAGTTCTTC. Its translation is CASSLGTSGRVNEQFF.

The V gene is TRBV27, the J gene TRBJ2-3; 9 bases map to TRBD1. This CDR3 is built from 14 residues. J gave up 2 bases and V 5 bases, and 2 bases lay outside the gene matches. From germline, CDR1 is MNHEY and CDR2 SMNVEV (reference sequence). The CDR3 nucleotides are TGTGCCAGCAGTGGGACAGGGTTCACAGATACGCAGTATTTT. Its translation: CASSGTGFTDTQYF.

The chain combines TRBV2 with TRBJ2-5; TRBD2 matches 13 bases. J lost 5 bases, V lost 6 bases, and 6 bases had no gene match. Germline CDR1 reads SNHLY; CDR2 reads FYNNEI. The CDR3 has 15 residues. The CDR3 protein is CASRGGTSGIETQYF. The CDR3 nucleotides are TGTGCCAGCAGGGGAGGGACTAGCGGGATTGAGACCCAGTACTTC.

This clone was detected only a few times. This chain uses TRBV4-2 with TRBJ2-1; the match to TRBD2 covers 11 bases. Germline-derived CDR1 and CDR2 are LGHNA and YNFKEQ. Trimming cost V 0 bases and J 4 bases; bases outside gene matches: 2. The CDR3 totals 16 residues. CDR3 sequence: CASSQEGTSGYNEQFF. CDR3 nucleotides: TGTGCCAGCAGCCAAGAGGGGACTAGCGGATACAATGAGCAGTTCTTC.

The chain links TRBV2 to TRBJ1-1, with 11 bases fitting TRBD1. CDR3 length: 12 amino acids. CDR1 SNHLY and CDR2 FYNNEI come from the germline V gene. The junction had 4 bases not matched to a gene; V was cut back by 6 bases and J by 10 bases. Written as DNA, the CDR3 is TGTGCCAGCAGGGGACAGGGGGATGGAGCTTTCTTT. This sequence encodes CASRGQGDGAFF.

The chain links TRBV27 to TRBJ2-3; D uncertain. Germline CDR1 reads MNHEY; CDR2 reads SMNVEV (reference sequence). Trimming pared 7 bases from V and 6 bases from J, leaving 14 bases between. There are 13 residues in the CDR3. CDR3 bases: TGTGCCAGCAAGGAGACGGAGTGGGATACGCAGTATTTT. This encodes CASKETEWDTQYF.

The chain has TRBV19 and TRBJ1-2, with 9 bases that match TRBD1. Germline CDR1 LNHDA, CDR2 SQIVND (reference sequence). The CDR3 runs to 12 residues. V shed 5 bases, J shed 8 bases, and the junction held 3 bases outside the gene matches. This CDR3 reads CASSWTGEGYTF. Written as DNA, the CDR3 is TGTGCCAGTAGTTGGACAGGGGAGGGCTACACCTTC.

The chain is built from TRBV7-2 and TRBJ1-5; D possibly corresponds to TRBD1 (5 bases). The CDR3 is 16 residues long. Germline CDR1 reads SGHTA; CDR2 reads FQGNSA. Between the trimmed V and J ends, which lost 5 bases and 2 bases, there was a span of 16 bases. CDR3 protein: CASSLHGVRGNQPQHF. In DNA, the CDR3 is TGTGCCAGCAGCCTGCATGGGGTCAGGGGCAATCAGCCCCAGCATTTT. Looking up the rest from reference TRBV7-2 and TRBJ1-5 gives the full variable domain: GAGVSQSPSNKVTEKGKDVELRCDPISGHTALYWYRQSLGQGLEFLIYFQGNSAPDKSGLPSDRFSAERTGGSVSTLTIQRTQQEDSAVYLCASSLHGVRGNQPQHFGDGTRLSIL.

The CDR3 coding sequence is TGCAGCGTGGAGGGGGGACAGTTCGAGCAGTACTTC. Its translation is CSVEGGQFEQYF. The chain combines TRBV29-1 with TRBJ2-7; D perhaps matches TRBD1 (7 bases). CDR3 length: 12 residues. Trimming removed 6 bases from V and 6 bases from J, with 15 bases in between. Germline CDR1 and CDR2: SQVTM and ANQGSEA.

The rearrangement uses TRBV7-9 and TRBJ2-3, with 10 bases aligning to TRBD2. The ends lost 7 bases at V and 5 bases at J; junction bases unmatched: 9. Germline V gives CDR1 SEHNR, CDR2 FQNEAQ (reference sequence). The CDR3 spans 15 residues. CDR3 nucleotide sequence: TGTGCCAGCATGCCCCCAGCGGGGGGGCTAGATACGCAGTATTTT. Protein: CASMPPAGGLDTQYF.

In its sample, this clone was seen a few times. CDR3 residues: CASSLASGGTEAFF. The CDR3 DNA is TGCGCCAGCAGCTTGGCGTCAGGGGGCACTGAAGCTTTCTTT. V gene TRBV5-1 combines with J gene TRBJ1-1, with TRBD1 identical over 7 bases. The J segment lost 4 bases and the V segment lost 0 bases, leaving 3 bases of the junction unmatched. Germline V CDR1 and CDR2: SGHRS, YFSETQ. There are 14 residues in the CDR3.

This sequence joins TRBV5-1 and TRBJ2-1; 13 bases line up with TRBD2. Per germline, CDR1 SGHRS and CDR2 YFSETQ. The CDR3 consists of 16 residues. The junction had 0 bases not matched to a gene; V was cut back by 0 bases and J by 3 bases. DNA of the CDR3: TGCGCCAGCAGCTTGGGACTAGCGGGGGGCTACAATGAGCAGTTCTTC. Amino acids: CASSLGLAGGYNEQFF.

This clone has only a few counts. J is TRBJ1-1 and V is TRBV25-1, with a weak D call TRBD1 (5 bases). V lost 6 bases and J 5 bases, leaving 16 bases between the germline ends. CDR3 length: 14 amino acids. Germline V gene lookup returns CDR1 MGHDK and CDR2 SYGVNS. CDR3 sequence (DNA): TGTGCCAGCAGGGGTGGGGGGATTAAGACTGAAGCTTTCTTT. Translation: CASRGGGIKTEAFF.

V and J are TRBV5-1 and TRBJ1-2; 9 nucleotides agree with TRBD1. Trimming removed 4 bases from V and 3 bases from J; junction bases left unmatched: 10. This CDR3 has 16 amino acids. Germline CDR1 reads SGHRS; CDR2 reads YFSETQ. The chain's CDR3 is CASSPAVGQGHYGYTF. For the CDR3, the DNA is TGCGCCAGCAGCCCGGCGGTCGGACAGGGGCACTATGGCTACACCTTC.

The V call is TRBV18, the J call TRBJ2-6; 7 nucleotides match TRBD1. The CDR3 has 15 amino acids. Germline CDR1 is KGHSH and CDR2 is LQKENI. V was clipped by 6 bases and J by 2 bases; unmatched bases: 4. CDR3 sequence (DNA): TGTGCCAGCTCCCGCGACAGGGCTGGGGCCAACGTCCTGACTTTC. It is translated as CASSRDRAGANVLTF.

This CDR3 reads CASNQGLAKNIQYF. CDR3 DNA sequence: TGTGCCAGCAACCAGGGATTAGCCAAAAACATTCAGTACTTC. The chain carries TRBV7-9 and TRBJ2-4, with a possible D match to TRBD1 (5 bases). The CDR3 extends over 14 amino acids. Germline CDR1 reads SEHNR; CDR2 reads FQNEAQ (reference sequence). Trimming removed 7 bases from V and 0 bases from J, with 10 bases in between.